This TCR beta chain stems from a study of blood T cell repertoires in COVID-19. Overall study context: The origin of the acute and convalescent COVID-19 samples was the United States, Italy and Spain. PBMCs, B-cell-depleted T cells, or T cells provided the cDNA or gDNA that made up the material.

Original data processing: Estimated nucleated cell counts came from reference gene primer amplification. The repertoire was sequenced with immunoSEQ multiplex PCR; TCRdb's copy has only in-frame clones and lacks some. The D gene and trimming were derived from the DNA, and the V and J assignments and clone size from that table. The sample contains 150,000 or so clones, 87% of which appear only once. The source of this sequence is a man older than 75 with acute or convalescent COVID-19. The sample comprised peripheral blood.

The CDR3 reads CASSLAGAGTQYF. The CDR3 coding sequence is TGTGCCAGCAGTTTAGCGGGGGCCGGTACGCAGTATTTT. V usage is TRBV6-2 or TRBV6-3 and J usage is TRBJ2-3; TRBD2 matches at 9 bases. CDR3 length equals 13 residues. The J segment lost 8 bases and the V segment lost 4 bases, leaving 4 bases of the junction unmatched. From germline, CDR1 is MNHEY and CDR2 SVGEGT.